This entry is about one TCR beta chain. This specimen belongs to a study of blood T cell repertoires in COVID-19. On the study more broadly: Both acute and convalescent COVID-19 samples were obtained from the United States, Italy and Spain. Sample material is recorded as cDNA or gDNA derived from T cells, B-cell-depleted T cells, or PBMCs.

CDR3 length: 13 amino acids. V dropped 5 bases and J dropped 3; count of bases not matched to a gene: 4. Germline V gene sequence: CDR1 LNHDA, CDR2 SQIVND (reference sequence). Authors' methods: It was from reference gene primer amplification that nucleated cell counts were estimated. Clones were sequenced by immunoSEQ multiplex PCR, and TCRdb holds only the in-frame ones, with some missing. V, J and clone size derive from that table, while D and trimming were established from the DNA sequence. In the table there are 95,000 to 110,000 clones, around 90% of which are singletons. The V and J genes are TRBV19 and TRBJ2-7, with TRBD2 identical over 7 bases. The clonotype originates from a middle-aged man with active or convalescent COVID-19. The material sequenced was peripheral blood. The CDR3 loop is CASSPGLVYEQYF. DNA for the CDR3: TGTGCCAGTAGTCCCGGACTAGTCTACGAGCAGTACTTC. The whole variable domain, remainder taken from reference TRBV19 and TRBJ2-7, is DGGITQSPKYLFRKEGQNVTLSCEQNLNHDAMYWYRQDPGQGLRLIYYSQIVNDFQKGDIAEGYSVSREKKESFPLTVTSAQKNPTAFYLCASSPGLVYEQYFGPGTRLTVT.